The clone carrying this T cell receptor (beta chain) was recorded a few times. Its antigen is not identified. The CDR3 is made up of 14 amino acids. Germline CDR1 is MNHNY and CDR2 is SVGAGI (reference sequence). The ends were cut back, 0 bases at V and 4 bases at J, with 10 bases in the middle. The data were taken from a study of blood T cells in healthy people across ages. Study results and limitations: Those diversity estimates obtained from one million T cells were thought to be underestimates.

Isolation recovered at least 6 million PBMCs from every sample. Next came a second PCR, run for 7 to 11 cycles, which used a sample-barcoded 5' primer along with a J-beta primer mix. Each cDNA molecule, via a template-switch adaptor with 12 random nucleotides, was tagged. Paired-end reads containing CDR3 totaled no fewer than 3 million for each sample. MiXCR, applied by TCRdb to the 5' RACE reads, yields one record per CDR3 protein. The sample comprises 550,000 to 800,000 distinct CDR3 sequences, around a fifth of which are singletons, and roughly 3.9% rests with the top ten. Sequenced: blood. The clonotype originates from a man in his sixties or seventies in good health. The rearrangement uses TRBV6-6 and TRBJ2-7, with a tentative D call TRBD1 (5 bases). In DNA, the CDR3 is TGTGCCAGCAGTTACTCTGGGGCGGAATACGAGCAGTACTTC. It specifies CASSYSGAEYEQYF.